The 28 T cell receptor beta chains in this list originate from one sample, sequenced in a study of control samples from healthy donors and cancer patients. TCRdb's copy holds only in-frame clones and misses some; the assay was immunoSEQ multiplex PCR. This sample has some 150,000 clones; roughly 94% occur once, and the top ten carry 12% to 15%. Sequencing input: PBMCs. The receptors here all came from a man aged 55 to 70 with colorectal cancer.

The CDR3 sequence is CASTWGGSTEAFF. DNA for the CDR3: TGTGCCAGCACGTGGGGGGGGAGCACTGAAGCTTTCTTT. The rearrangement uses TRBV6-5 and TRBJ1-1; tentative D call: TRBD1 (5 bases). From germline, CDR1 is MNHEY and CDR2 SVGAGI. Deletions cut 7 bases from V and 4 bases from J, with 13 bases between. CDR3 size: 13 residues.

The chain carries TRBV3-1 (or the pseudogene TRBV3-2) and TRBJ1-2; weak D call: TRBD1 (5 bases). CDR3 size: 16 residues. Trimming removed 4 bases at V and 0 bases at J, with 15 bases between. Germline lookup yields CDR1 LGHDT and CDR2 YNNKEL (reference sequence). CDR3 DNA sequence: TGTGCCAGCAGCCGCGCCACAGGCCTCGCTAACTATGGCTACACCTTC. Translation: CASSRATGLANYGYTF.

The rearrangement joins TRBV29-1 to TRBJ2-5; D uncertain. Trimming took 7 bases from V and 1 from J, leaving 10 bases between them. Germline CDR1 reads SQVTM; CDR2 reads ANQGSEA. The CDR3 has 12 amino acids. The CDR3 DNA reads as TGCAGCGCCTACAGTTCCCAAGAGACCCAGTACTTC. Its translation is CSAYSSQETQYF.

V and J are TRBV5-5 and TRBJ2-7; 8 nucleotides agree with TRBD2. V was pared by 2 bases and J by 2 bases, with 6 bases of the junction left unmatched. The germline CDR1 and CDR2 sequences are SGHKS and YYEKEE (reference sequence). CDR3 length equals 15 residues. The CDR3 DNA follows: TGTGCCAGCAGCTTAGGAGCGGGGGATACCTACGAGCAGTACTTC. Translation gives CASSLGAGDTYEQYF. Supplemented by reference TRBV5-5 and TRBJ2-7, the full variable domain reads DAGVTQSPTHLIKTRGQQVTLRCSPISGHKSVSWYQQVLGQGPQFIFQYYEKEERGRGNFPDRFSARQFPNYSSELNVNALLLGDSALYLCASSLGAGDTYEQYFGPGTRLTVT.

The rearrangement joins TRBV5-1 to TRBJ2-1; the match to TRBD2 covers 8 bases. Germline lookup yields CDR1 SGHRS and CDR2 YFSETQ. The CDR3 totals 16 residues. Losses at the gene ends were 1 base for V and 10 bases for J; bases not matched to a gene: 13. For the CDR3, the DNA is TGCGCCAGCAGCTTGTCTTCTAGCGGGCCCGGTTGGGAGCAGTTCTTC. It specifies CASSLSSSGPGWEQFF.

The V and J genes are TRBV2 and TRBJ2-7, with D possibly being TRBD1 or TRBD2 (5 bases each). Germline CDR1 reads SNHLY; CDR2 reads FYNNEI. V shed 4 bases and J shed 4 bases, with 11 bases lying between them. The CDR3 extends over 13 amino acids. The CDR3 DNA follows: TGTGCCAGCAGTGGCAGGGAGTCGTACGAGCAGTACTTC. Its translation is CASSGRESYEQYF.

The V gene is TRBV5-1, the J gene TRBJ2-7; D is perhaps TRBD2 (5 bases). The V and J ends lost 1 base and 6 bases respectively, with 11 bases between them. Germline values: CDR1 SGHRS, CDR2 YFSETQ. The CDR3 covers 13 residues. The CDR3 DNA reads as TGCGCCAGCAGCTTGAACCCGGACTTCGAGCAGTACTTC. Residues: CASSLNPDFEQYF.

The gene calls are TRBV29-1 and TRBJ2-2; D may match TRBD1 or TRBD2 (5 bases each). The length of the CDR3 is 13 residues. Germline CDR1 reads SQVTM; CDR2 reads ANQGSEA. The V end lost 5 bases, the J end lost 0 bases, and 7 bases lay between the germline ends. The CDR3 loop is CSVQGANTGELFF. The CDR3 DNA sequence: TGCAGCGTTCAGGGAGCGAACACCGGGGAGCTGTTTTTT.

Details on this clone: The same CDR3 arises from other DNA sequences in this sample as well. The chain carries TRBV29-1 and TRBJ1-2; D is perhaps TRBD1 (5 bases). Germline CDR1 is SQVTM and CDR2 is ANQGSEA. The CDR3 runs 12 residues. The V and J ends lost 1 base and 2 bases respectively, with 5 bases between them. DNA for the CDR3: TGCAGCGTTGAAGGGGACAACTATGGCTACACCTTC. Amino acid sequence: CSVEGDNYGYTF.

The chain employs TRBV2 and TRBJ1-1, with 7 bases aligning to TRBD1. J gave up 0 bases and V 6 bases, and 10 bases lay outside the gene matches. In germline, CDR1 is SNHLY, CDR2 FYNNEI. This CDR3 has 16 residues. DNA of the CDR3: TGTGCCAGCAGCCAATCCTCCGGGACAGTGAACACTGAAGCTTTCTTT. Its protein is CASSQSSGTVNTEAFF.

This clone was counted a single time. V gene TRBV18 combines with J gene TRBJ2-7, with 8 bases aligning to TRBD2. The CDR3 runs to 16 residues. Trimming cost V 0 bases and J 1 base; bases outside gene matches: 5. CDR1 and CDR2 (germline): KGHSH, LQKENI. The CDR3 DNA sequence: TGTGCCAGCTCACCACCCGGGGGGGGAGGTTCCTACGAGCAGTACTTC. Encoded protein: CASSPPGGGGSYEQYF.

In DNA form, the CDR3 reads TGTGCCAGCATGTGGGACAGGTTAGGAAACGAGCAGTACTTC. Protein: CASMWDRLGNEQYF. The rearrangement links TRBV27 to TRBJ2-7, with 8 bases matching TRBD1. V gave up 7 bases and J gave up 5 bases; unmatched junction bases: 10. Looked up from germline, CDR1 is MNHEY and CDR2 is SMNVEV (reference sequence). CDR3 length equals 14 residues.

This clone was detected a few times. J is TRBJ1-6 and V is TRBV3-1 (or the pseudogene TRBV3-2); no firm D call. The CDR3 consists of 13 residues. V shed 0 bases and J shed 7 bases, with 4 bases lying between them. Germline CDR1 is LGHDT and CDR2 is YNNKEL (reference sequence). CDR3 in amino acids: CASSQDRNSPLHF. The CDR3 bases are TGTGCCAGCAGCCAAGATCGGAATTCACCCCTCCACTTT.

The DNA of the CDR3 is TGTGCCAGCAGCCTCAACTTGGAGGGCTACACCTTC. Protein sequence: CASSLNLEGYTF. This chain joins TRBV6-6 and TRBJ1-2, with D uncertain. The CDR3 totals 12 residues. V shed 6 bases and J shed 8 bases, with 13 bases lying between them. Germline CDR1 and CDR2: MNHNY and SVGAGI (reference sequence).

This sequence joins TRBV11-2 and TRBJ2-5; D remains unclear. Trimming shortened V by 2 bases and J by 5 bases, and 12 bases separated the two germline ends. This CDR3 is 14 amino acids long. Germline V lookup: CDR1 SGHAT, CDR2 FQNNGV. CDR3 in DNA: TGTGCCAGCAGCTTACTAGTAGAAGGGGAGACCCAGTACTTC. This codes for CASSLLVEGETQYF.

The chain carries TRBV2 and TRBJ1-6, with TRBD1 matching 7 bases. This CDR3 contains 16 residues. Per the germline V gene, CDR1 is SNHLY and CDR2 is FYNNEI. Germline trimming cut 2 bases from V and 5 bases from J; bases unmatched to any gene: 6. The CDR3 here is CASSELGQANNSPLHF. The CDR3 DNA sequence: TGTGCCAGCAGTGAACTCGGACAGGCAAATAATTCACCCCTCCACTTT.

This sequence joins TRBV6-5 and TRBJ2-7; a possible D gene is TRBD1 (6 bases). The CDR3 has 14 amino acids. Looked up from germline, CDR1 is MNHEY and CDR2 is SVGAGI. Trimming took off 8 bases at V and 0 bases at J, with 14 bases between the two ends. The CDR3 loop is CASPGHPSSYEQYF. CDR3 coding DNA: TGTGCCAGCCCGGGACACCCAAGCTCCTACGAGCAGTACTTC.

The chain is built from TRBV30 and TRBJ1-2, with 7 bases fitting TRBD1. Per the germline V gene, CDR1 is GTSNPN and CDR2 is SVGIG (reference sequence). CDR3 size: 15 residues. V trimming: 8 bases; J trimming: 7 bases; junction bases outside the gene matches: 19. CDR3 sequence: CARAESRQGLGGYTF. Written as DNA, the CDR3 is TGTGCCCGCGCGGAGTCTCGACAGGGTCTGGGTGGCTACACCTTC.

The gene calls are TRBV6-5 and TRBJ2-5; either TRBD1 or TRBD2 may fit D (5 bases each). CDR3 length: 12 residues. The V gene lost 6 bases and the J gene lost 5 bases, with 10 bases spanning the gap. Looked up from germline, CDR1 is MNHEY and CDR2 is SVGAGI. The CDR3 sequence: CASSVGGETQYF. The CDR3 region has the DNA TGTGCCAGCAGCGTTGGGGGTGAGACCCAGTACTTC.

The rearrangement links TRBV19 to TRBJ1-1; 10 nucleotides align to TRBD1. This CDR3 is built from 16 residues. V was clipped by 7 bases and J by 4 bases; unmatched bases: 12. The germline V gene encodes CDR1 LNHDA and CDR2 SQIVND (reference sequence). The CDR3 DNA reads as TGTGCCAGTACCTCGCGGGACAGGGGCAAGACCACTGAAGCTTTCTTT. Amino acid sequence: CASTSRDRGKTTEAFF.

This chain joins TRBV29-1 and TRBJ2-7; 7 nucleotides agree with TRBD2. Germline CDR1 is SQVTM and CDR2 is ANQGSEA. The CDR3 consists of 13 residues. V lost 2 bases, J lost 2 bases, and 3 bases stayed unmatched. The CDR3 here is CSVELRGTYEQYF. Written as DNA, the CDR3 is TGCAGCGTTGAACTGCGGGGGACCTACGAGCAGTACTTC.

The V call is TRBV6-2 or TRBV6-3, the J call TRBJ2-4; D is uncertain. The ends were cut back, 2 bases at V and 5 bases at J, with 4 bases in the middle. The CDR3 totals 12 residues. The germline V gene encodes CDR1 MNHEY and CDR2 SVGEGT. For the CDR3, the DNA is TGTGCCAGCAGTTACCGCGAAAACATTCAGTACTTC. As protein: CASSYRENIQYF.

V gene TRBV3-1 (or the pseudogene TRBV3-2) combines with J gene TRBJ1-2; weak D call: TRBD1 (5 bases). This CDR3 has 14 amino acids. V lost 0 bases and J 8 bases, leaving 13 bases between the germline ends. Germline loops: CDR1 LGHDT, CDR2 YNNKEL (reference sequence). CDR3 residues: CASSQDVGVRGYTF. In DNA, the CDR3 is TGTGCCAGCAGCCAAGATGTGGGGGTCAGAGGCTACACCTTC.

This clone occurred once. CDR3 residues: CASSLPGGVTEAFF. CDR3 bases: TGTGCCAGCAGCCTGCCGGGCGGGGTCACTGAAGCTTTCTTT. This sequence joins TRBV28 and TRBJ1-1; D ambiguous. V lost 6 bases and J lost 4, with 15 bases in between. Per germline, CDR1 MDHEN and CDR2 SYDVKM. The CDR3 totals 14 residues.

The rearrangement links TRBV5-1 to TRBJ2-3; TRBD2 matches at 14 bases. The V gene end was trimmed by 3 bases and the J gene end by 2 bases; junction bases not matched to a gene: 11. The length of the CDR3 is 19 residues. The germline CDR1 and CDR2 sequences are SGHRS and YFSETQ. Written as DNA, the CDR3 is TGCGCCAGCAGCTCCGGGACTAGCGGGGGCCCCCGCTTCACAGATACGCAGTATTTT. As protein: CASSSGTSGGPRFTDTQYF.

This clone was picked up one time. The genes are TRBV6-5 and TRBJ1-2; D might be TRBD1 (6 bases). The germline V gene has CDR1 MNHEY and CDR2 SVGAGI. V gave up 2 bases and J gave up 6 bases, with 13 bases separating them. The CDR3 totals 14 residues. CDR3 protein: CASSYQRGIDGYTF. For the CDR3, the DNA is TGTGCCAGCAGTTACCAAAGGGGGATTGATGGCTACACCTTC.

The gene calls are TRBV5-1 and TRBJ2-1; D ambiguous. Trimming left V 0 bases short and J 10 bases short, with 11 bases between. This CDR3 has 13 residues. Germline lookup yields CDR1 SGHRS and CDR2 YFSETQ. The CDR3 DNA reads as TGCGCCAGCAGCTTGGGTAAAGCGACAGAGCAGTTCTTC. This codes for CASSLGKATEQFF.

The V gene is TRBV7-8, the J gene TRBJ1-3; 8 bases fit TRBD1. Losses at the gene ends were 5 bases for V and 4 bases for J; bases not matched to a gene: 4. This CDR3 has 14 residues. Germline V gene sequence: CDR1 SGHVS, CDR2 FQNEAQ. As DNA, the CDR3 is TGTGCCAGCAGCGAGGGGACAGGCGGAAACACCATATATTTT. Translating it yields CASSEGTGGNTIYF.